This section outlines one TCR beta chain sequence together with its context. What it recognizes is unknown. V gave up 4 bases and J gave up 0 bases, with 4 bases separating them. CDR1 is LNHNV, CDR2 YYDKDF, per germline (reference sequence). The CDR3 runs 12 residues. This record comes from a study of CD8+ T cells in alopecia areata. The overall study: Each of the treated patients was given oral tofacitinib, 5 to 10 mg twice daily, for moderate-to-severe alopecia areata. Study-level points and caveats: Scalp lesions, especially in alopecia totalis/universalis, had higher clonality than normal scalp. Under tofacitinib, fewer expanded CD8+ clones appeared among the top 100 scalp clones. There were also resident alphabeta T cells of normal skin sequenced in scalp samples.

Specified treatment: oral pan-JAK inhibitor, 5-10 mg twice daily. The authors extracted RNA and reverse transcribed it into cDNA as the sequencing template. Profiled with immunoSEQ multiplex PCR; TCRdb holds only in-frame clones, not every one. The top ten clones hold around 0.44% of a sample with about 120,000 clones, about 50% of them seen once. The clonotype was recovered from a human donor with alopecia areata. Sequenced material: CD4+ T cells sorted from blood, taken at week 4, from a patient treated with tofacitinib. The chain joins TRBV15 to TRBJ2-7; D is undetermined. The chain's CDR3 is CATSKSSYEQYF. CDR3 coding DNA: TGTGCCACCAGCAAGAGCTCCTACGAGCAGTACTTC.